This TCR beta chain comes out of a study of T cell changes during pregnancy in multiple sclerosis (dated by TCRdb to between 2018 and 2021). With respect to the entire study: The study examined how the T cell repertoire changed over the course of pregnancy in women with multiple sclerosis.

On this clone itself: Its antigen remains undetermined. No base quality information exists; no much larger clone differs at one position.

Libraries were built with the immunoSEQ multiplex PCR assay. TCRdb limited this immuneACCESS table to in-frame rearrangements with V and J called. A share of clones is missing; checked studies link under half to unresolved V genes, and the rest is unexplained. Here the sample has roughly 62,000 clones; 89% occur a single time. Around 2.3% of the sample is held by the ten biggest clonotypes. CDR1 SGHDT and CDR2 YYEEEE are derived from the germline V gene. The trim is 0 bases for V and 0 bases for J, with a gap of 16 bases between the germline ends. Spanning cysteine to phenylalanine, the CDR3 consists of 19 amino acids. The only DNA kept is the CDR3, 57 bases in frame from the first base.

The V gene is TRBV5-6 and the J gene is TRBJ2-6; TRBD1 is possibly the D segment (6 matching bases). The specimen comprised peripheral blood, sampled in the first trimester of pregnancy. The sequence derives from a female donor with multiple sclerosis, enrolled in a pregnancy study. In nucleotide form, the sequence is TGTGCCAGCAGCTTGGGGGTAGCAGGGGCCAGCTCTGGGGCCAACGTCCTGACTTTC. The resulting protein is CASSLGVAGASSGANVLTF.